The 14 T cell receptor beta chains listed next were all sequenced from one sample in a study of T-cell reconstitution after alpha-beta-depleted transplantation in children. Preparation of the TCRbeta library involved a method that used unique molecular identifiers. A single record per CDR3 protein comes from TCRdb applying MiXCR to the PCR reads. The data contain more than 100,000 distinct CDR3 sequences, 23% of them seen just once; the ten biggest clones take up about 10%. The material was PBMCs, mostly from graft donor cells, obtained 180 days after TCRalphabeta/CD19-depleted stem cell transplant. Receptors originate from a male patient aged 2-10 years who had a stem cell transplant for chronic granulomatous disease, so the T cells may come from the graft donor.

The V gene is TRBV7-2, the J gene TRBJ2-5; TRBD1 is a possible D gene (5 bases). The CDR3 runs to 11 residues. V shed 7 bases and J shed 8 bases, with 11 bases lying between them. CDR1 and CDR2 from the germline V gene are SGHTA and FQGNSA. The CDR3 here is CASNSGLTQYF. CDR3 sequence (DNA): TGTGCCAGCAACTCAGGGTTAACCCAGTACTTC.

In this sample, this clonotype turned up many times. The CDR3 bases are TGTGCCAGCAGTTTGAAGGGACGTCAGCCCCAGCATTTT. Translated, it gives CASSLKGRQPQHF. This chain connects TRBV27 to TRBJ1-5; TRBD1 might be the D (5 bases). This CDR3 is built from 13 residues. The germline V gene encodes CDR1 MNHEY and CDR2 SMNVEV (reference sequence). Trimming pared 3 bases from V and 6 bases from J, leaving 9 bases between.

This clonotype appeared many times. The rearrangement uses TRBV29-1 and TRBJ2-7, with a tentative D call TRBD1 (6 bases). The CDR3 is made up of 11 amino acids. CDR1 SQVTM and CDR2 ANQGSEA come from the germline V gene. With 6 bases removed from V and 3 bases from J, the gap between germline ends came to 9 bases. Here the CDR3 DNA reads TGCAGCGTCCTACAGGGCTACGAGCAGTACTTC. Amino acids: CSVLQGYEQYF.

The sample holds many counts of this clonotype. The genes are TRBV20-1 and TRBJ1-4; D gene ambiguous. Germline CDR1 reads DFQATT; CDR2 reads SNEGSKA (reference sequence). The CDR3 sequence is 13 residues long. Deletions cut 3 bases from V and 6 bases from J, with 11 bases between. CDR3 nucleotides: TGCAGTGCTAGTTCTGGTTTAGATGAAAAACTGTTTTTT. It specifies CSASSGLDEKLFF.

The gene calls are TRBV27 and TRBJ2-3, with 7 bases that match TRBD2. With V trimmed by 7 bases and J by 2 bases, 3 bases remained unmatched. CDR3 length: 13 amino acids. Per germline, CDR1 MNHEY and CDR2 SMNVEV (reference sequence). The DNA for the CDR3 is TGTGCCAGCACGGGGGGTAACACAGATACGCAGTATTTT. It codes for CASTGGNTDTQYF.

This clonotype came up many times. CDR3 DNA: TGTGCCAGCAGACCACCCACAGAGACCCAGTACTTC. It specifies CASRPPTETQYF. This chain joins TRBV12-3 or TRBV12-4 and TRBJ2-5; no clear D. V was shortened by 6 bases and J by 4 bases, with 9 bases between the two germline ends. This CDR3 region has 12 residues.

This clonotype has only a few counts. The J gene is TRBJ2-5, the V gene TRBV4-3; TRBD1 might be the D (6 bases). The germline V and J ends were trimmed by 1 base and 3 bases, with 15 bases remaining between them. CDR1 and CDR2 from the germline V gene are LGHNA and YSLEER. This CDR3 has 16 amino acids. CDR3 DNA sequence: TGCGCCAGCAGCCAAGGGCTAGGCAGGGGTGAAGAGACCCAGTACTTC. Encoded protein: CASSQGLGRGEETQYF.

This clonotype was observed a handful of times. V usage is TRBV27 and J usage is TRBJ2-1, with a possible D match to TRBD2 (5 bases). The CDR3 sequence is 13 residues long. Germline V CDR1 and CDR2: MNHEY, SMNVEV (reference sequence). V was cut by 6 bases and J by 6 bases, with 12 bases left in between. The DNA for the CDR3 is TGTGCCAGCAGCCGGCCAGCGGCCAATGAGCAGTTCTTC. It encodes CASSRPAANEQFF.

This clonotype has ten or more counts. The gene calls are TRBV7-2 and TRBJ2-7; TRBD1 matches 10 bases. This CDR3 is 16 amino acids long. V lost 1 base and J lost 2; bases outside the gene matches: 5. Germline assignment: CDR1 SGHTA and CDR2 FQGNSA. The CDR3 here is CASSLEDRGLPYEQYF. CDR3 in DNA: TGTGCCAGCAGCTTAGAGGACAGGGGGTTACCCTACGAGCAGTACTTC.

This clonotype occurred many times. The rearrangement joins TRBV12-3 or TRBV12-4 to TRBJ1-5; the D gene is possibly TRBD1 (5 bases). V lost 6 bases and J lost 2, with 11 bases in between. The CDR3 runs 14 residues. This CDR3 reads CASRYQGGNQPQHF. The CDR3 nucleotides are TGTGCCAGCAGATATCAGGGTGGCAATCAGCCCCAGCATTTT.

This clonotype has at least ten counts. The genes are TRBV25-1 and TRBJ2-3; the D gene could be TRBD1 or TRBD2 (5 bases each). Germline values: CDR1 MGHDK, CDR2 SYGVNS. Trimming shortened V by 2 bases and J by 0 bases, and 9 bases separated the two germline ends. The CDR3 consists of 15 residues. CDR3 region: CASSEGGYSTDTQYF. DNA for the CDR3: TGTGCCAGCAGTGAAGGGGGTTACAGCACAGATACGCAGTATTTT.

This clonotype was picked up many times. For the CDR3, the DNA is TGTGCCAGCAGCAACAGGGGTCTGGGCTACACCTTC. Protein sequence: CASSNRGLGYTF. The genes are TRBV7-2 and TRBJ1-2, with 7 bases that match TRBD1. Germline V gives CDR1 SGHTA, CDR2 FQGNSA. There are 12 residues in the CDR3. Trimming took 5 bases from V and 8 from J; bases not matched to a gene: 5.

This clonotype has at least ten counts. J is TRBJ2-7 and V is TRBV12-3 or TRBV12-4; TRBD2 agrees at 9 bases. Unmatched junction bases numbered 2, after V lost 5 bases and J lost 0 bases. The CDR3 extends over 14 amino acids. CDR3 bases: TGTGCCAGCAGTCTTAGCGGGGGCTCCTACGAGCAGTACTTC. Translating gives CASSLSGGSYEQYF.

This clonotype has a handful of counts. The gene calls are TRBV5-1 and TRBJ2-2, with D uncertain. V gave up 3 bases and J gave up 0 bases, with 12 bases separating them. CDR3 size: 16 residues. CDR1 and CDR2 from the germline V gene are SGHRS and YFSETQ. The CDR3 loop is CASSSEGRTNTGELFF. The DNA of the CDR3 is TGCGCCAGCAGCTCCGAAGGACGGACGAACACCGGGGAGCTGTTTTTT.